A single sample gave rise to the 21 T cell receptor beta chains below, sequenced in a study of regulatory T cells in long-lasting Graves disease. Noted time point: newly diagnosed GD, antithyroid drugs for less than 3 months. There was RNA extracted from PBMCs, and the TCR library was made from it. The TCR beta library used iRepertoire HTBI primers with Arm-PCR amplification of CDR3. From the multiplex PCR reads, TCRdb called clonotypes with MiXCR, one entry per CDR3 protein. The data contain approximately 390,000 distinct CDR3 sequences, about 16% of them seen just once; the ten biggest clones take up 20% to 25%. These data also formed part of another study, on T cells in Graves' hyperthyroidism and ophthalmopathy.

The sample was peripheral blood mononuclear cells (PBMCs), taken at new diagnosis, from a patient treated with antithyroid drugs. The receptors stem from a woman younger than 35 with Graves disease.

This clonotype was found many times. The chain couples TRBV2 to TRBJ2-7; D is unresolved. Germline values: CDR1 SNHLY, CDR2 FYNNEI. The CDR3 loop spans 12 amino acids. The V gene lost 7 bases and the J gene lost 2 bases, with 9 bases spanning the gap. CDR3 amino acids: CASKEQPYEQYF. The CDR3 DNA reads as TGTGCCAGCAAGGAACAGCCCTACGAGCAGTACTTC.

Details on this clonotype: This may stem from a read error, because a much larger clone lies one nucleotide away. This likely comes from a read error, as the CDR3 has no conserved phenylalanine or tryptophan at its end. V is TRBV7-6 and J is TRBJ2-7; no definite D call. Trimming left V 4 bases short and J 10 bases short, with 11 bases between. The germline V gene has CDR1 SGHVS and CDR2 FNYEAQ. The length of the CDR3 is 11 residues. The CDR3 loop reads CASSSKWGQYL. The CDR3 DNA reads TGTGCCAGCAGCTCGAAATGGGGTCAGTACCTC.

Only a few counts were recorded for this clonotype. A much more abundant neighbour one base away suggests this may be a read error. The conserved closing phenylalanine or tryptophan is absent in this CDR3, likely reflecting a read error. The chain couples TRBV18 to TRBJ2-3; D might be TRBD2 (6 bases). With 2 bases removed from V and 0 bases from J, the gap between germline ends came to 9 bases. There are 15 residues in the CDR3. CDR1 is KGHSH and CDR2 is LQKENI in the germline V gene. The CDR3 protein is CASSPVAASTDTQYL. CDR3 DNA sequence: TGTGCCAGCTCACCAGTAGCGGCTAGCACAGATACGCAGTATCTT.

This clonotype showed up many times. V usage is TRBV28 and J usage is TRBJ1-5, with D uncertain. Germline values: CDR1 MDHEN, CDR2 SYDVKM. V was cut by 2 bases and J by 5 bases, with 7 bases left in between. CDR3 length: 13 residues. The CDR3 region is CASSLLGYQPQHF. Here the CDR3 DNA reads TGTGCCAGCAGTTTACTGGGCTATCAGCCCCAGCATTTT. The full variable domain, completed using reference TRBV28 and TRBJ1-5, is DVKVTQSSRYLVKRTGEKVFLECVQDMDHENMFWYRQDPGLGLRLIYFSYDVKMKEKGDIPEGYSVSREKKERFSLILESASTNQTSMYLCASSLLGYQPQHFGDGTRLSIL.

In its sample, this clonotype was seen many times. The chain is built from TRBV11-2 and TRBJ1-5, with D possibly matching TRBD1 (5 bases). Germline loops: CDR1 SGHAT, CDR2 FQNNGV. The CDR3 is made up of 15 amino acids. V was trimmed by 5 bases and J by 4 bases, leaving 15 bases between them. CDR3 nucleotide sequence: TGTGCCAGCAGCGCTAGACCCGGGGGAAATCAGCCCCAGCATTTT. Protein sequence: CASSARPGGNQPQHF.

This clonotype appeared a few times. The gene calls are TRBV14 and TRBJ2-2; TRBD2 matches 7 bases. The CDR3 extends over 14 amino acids. J gave up 6 bases and V 4 bases, and 5 bases lay outside the gene matches. Germline V gene sequence: CDR1 SGHDN, CDR2 FVKESK. The CDR3, as DNA: TGTGCCAGCAGCCTTTTGGGAGGGGCCGGGGAGCTGTTTTTT. Its translation: CASSLLGGAGELFF.

As concerns this clonotype: An end of the junction differs from the germline gene, which may be a read error. The chain is built from TRBV4-2 and TRBJ2-1, with 7 bases identical to TRBD2. The CDR3 length is 17 residues. Germline V gene sequence: CDR1 LGHNA, CDR2 YNFKEQ. CDR3 loop: CASSQDGPSGDYNEQLF. CDR3 sequence (DNA): TGTGCCAGCAGCCAAGACGGCCCCAGCGGGGATTACAATGAGCAGCTCTTC.

This clonotype appeared many times. The rearrangement joins TRBV7-2 to TRBJ1-1; 7 bases fit TRBD1. The CDR3 consists of 15 residues. With V trimmed by 5 bases and J by 1 base, 7 bases remained unmatched. Germline values: CDR1 SGHTA, CDR2 FQGNSA. CDR3 sequence reads: CASSRGQPWNTEAFF. The CDR3 DNA sequence: TGTGCCAGCAGCCGGGGACAGCCTTGGAACACTGAAGCTTTCTTT.

V and J are TRBV10-3 and TRBJ1-5; maybe TRBD1 (5 bases). The ends were cut back, 3 bases at V and 2 bases at J, with 5 bases in the middle. Germline lookup yields CDR1 ENHRY and CDR2 SYGVKD. The CDR3 loop spans 13 amino acids. This CDR3 is CAISEGGNQPQHF. CDR3 nucleotides: TGTGCCATCAGTGAAGGGGGCAATCAGCCCCAGCATTTT.

As regards this clonotype: A far larger clone is just one base off, so this is likely a read error. The gene calls are TRBV27 and TRBJ1-1; weak D call: TRBD1 (5 bases). The germline V gene encodes CDR1 MNHEY and CDR2 SMNVEV (reference sequence). The CDR3 contains 14 residues. V lost 3 bases and J lost 5, with 13 bases in between. CDR3 in amino acids: CASSFGGARTEAFF. CDR3 nucleotides: TGTGCCAGCAGTTTTGGAGGGGCGAGGACTGAAGCTTTCTTT.

There are many counts of this clonotype. The V gene is TRBV4-1, the J gene TRBJ1-1, with 7 bases aligning to TRBD1. The CDR3 totals 13 residues. The V and J ends lost 2 bases and 4 bases, in that order; junction bases with no gene match: 1. Germline CDR1 and CDR2: MGHRA and YSYEKL. In nucleotides, the CDR3 is TGCGCCAGCAGCCAACCAGGGGGCACTGAAGCTTTCTTT. Residues: CASSQPGGTEAFF.

This clonotype was detected only once. One base separates it from a far larger clone, so it is likely a read error. The chain couples TRBV12-3 or TRBV12-4 to TRBJ2-4; TRBD2 matches at 8 bases. The CDR3 contains 16 residues. V shed 6 bases, J shed 13 bases, and the junction held 20 bases outside the gene matches. The CDR3: CASRPLNGGAYHEQYF. CDR3 coding DNA: TGTGCCAGCAGGCCCCTGAACGGGGGGGCTTACCATGAGCAGTACTTC.

V gene TRBV12-5 combines with J gene TRBJ2-5; TRBD2 aligns across 8 bases. J lost 7 bases, V lost 0 bases, and 10 bases had no gene match. The CDR3 is 16 residues long. The germline V gene encodes CDR1 LGHNT and CDR2 FRNRAP. DNA for the CDR3: TGTGCTAGTGGTTTGGTATTGGCGGGAGGTGCGGCGACCCAGTACTTC. Translation: CASGLVLAGGAATQYF.

In its sample, this clonotype was seen many times. The rearrangement joins TRBV7-9 to TRBJ1-1; perhaps TRBD1 as D (6 bases). The CDR3 is 16 residues long. The ends were cut back, 4 bases at V and 4 bases at J, with 19 bases in the middle. The germline V gene encodes CDR1 SEHNR and CDR2 FQNEAQ (reference sequence). CDR3 residues: CASSSFVGGRGTEAFF. CDR3 bases: TGTGCCAGCAGCTCATTTGTGGGGGGGCGGGGCACTGAAGCTTTCTTT.

The gene calls are TRBV18 and TRBJ2-7; 7 bases align to TRBD1. The CDR3 is made up of 15 amino acids. Germline CDR1 is KGHSH and CDR2 is LQKENI. Trimming took 4 bases from V and 7 from J; bases not matched to a gene: 13. The CDR3 here is CASSLRTGFEEEQYF. CDR3 nucleotides: TGTGCCAGCTCACTGCGGACAGGATTCGAAGAGGAGCAGTACTTC.

This clonotype was seen at least ten times. This chain connects TRBV6-1 to TRBJ1-2; 7 bases are a match to TRBD1. This CDR3 has 13 residues. The germline V gene has CDR1 MNHNS and CDR2 SASEGT. CDR3 sequence: CAATGNNNYGYTF. CDR3 sequence (DNA): TGTGCTGCGACAGGGAATAATAACTATGGCTACACCTTC.

This clonotype appeared many times. V gene TRBV6-5 combines with J gene TRBJ2-6; D gene unclear. V dropped 1 base and J dropped 0 bases, with 10 bases sitting between them. In germline, CDR1 is MNHEY, CDR2 SVGAGI. This CDR3 has 17 residues. The CDR3 DNA reads as TGTGCCAGCAGTTACTTAGGCTTTGGCTCTGGGGCCAACGTCCTGACTTTC. Protein: CASSYLGFGSGANVLTF.

This clonotype was observed many times. The chain employs TRBV7-6 and TRBJ1-4; tentative D call: TRBD1 (6 bases). Germline V lookup: CDR1 SGHVS, CDR2 FNYEAQ. V lost 0 bases, J lost 3 bases, and 11 bases lay in between. CDR3 length: 16 amino acids. This CDR3 reads CASSLAGGAANEKLFF. DNA for the CDR3: TGTGCCAGCAGCTTAGCGGGGGGGGCTGCTAATGAAAAACTGTTTTTT.

Only a few counts were recorded for this clonotype. The V call is TRBV6-1, the J call TRBJ1-4, with D maybe TRBD1 (6 bases). In germline, CDR1 is MNHNS, CDR2 SASEGT. Trimming removed 7 bases from V and 5 bases from J, with 20 bases in between. CDR3 size: 16 residues. CDR3 nucleotides: TGTGCCAGCACGGGGAGCAGGGGAGGGAGGAATGAAAAACTGTTTTTT. It encodes CASTGSRGGRNEKLFF.

This clonotype was seen repeatedly, ten times or more. The chain couples TRBV6-1 to TRBJ2-7, with a possible D match to TRBD2 (6 bases). Trimming removed 3 bases from V and 6 bases from J, with 12 bases in between. Germline-derived CDR1 and CDR2 are MNHNS and SASEGT. This CDR3 contains 13 residues. The CDR3 sequence is CASSDWRGAEQYF. In DNA, the CDR3 is TGTGCCAGCAGTGACTGGAGGGGCGCCGAGCAGTACTTC.

The V call is TRBV6-1, the J call TRBJ2-2; 8 positions agree with TRBD2. The CDR3 extends over 16 amino acids. The germline V gene encodes CDR1 MNHNS and CDR2 SASEGT. The V and J ends lost 5 bases and 3 bases, in that order; junction bases with no gene match: 8. CDR3 sequence: CASSHLAGRYTGELFF. In DNA form, the CDR3 reads TGTGCCAGCAGTCACTTAGCGGGGCGATACACCGGGGAGCTGTTTTTT.